What follows are 5 T cell receptor beta chains derived from one specimen sequenced in a study of T cells in localized non-small cell lung cancer. Assay used: immunoSEQ multiplex PCR; TCRdb lists only in-frame clones, some missing. The sample carries 50,000 or so clones, about 78% recorded once. Here the sequenced sample was PBMCs, taken before any cancer treatment. Receptors were obtained from a woman aged 35 to 70 with stage II lung adenocarcinoma.

J is TRBJ1-2 and V is TRBV6-1, with D perhaps matching TRBD1 (5 bases). Germline V CDR1 and CDR2: MNHNS, SASEGT. The CDR3 totals 15 residues. Trimming pared 5 bases from V and 0 bases from J, leaving 13 bases between. The CDR3 loop is CASSPGPTANYGYTF. CDR3 DNA: TGTGCCAGCAGTCCCGGCCCGACAGCTAACTATGGCTACACCTTC.

The chain couples TRBV10-2 to TRBJ2-7; D is possibly TRBD1 (6 bases). Trimming cost V 9 bases and J 1 base, with 13 bases left between them. The length of the CDR3 is 13 residues. CDR1 is WSHSY and CDR2 is SAAADI in the germline V gene. CDR3 region: CASAPTGSYEQYF. CDR3 in DNA: TGCGCCAGTGCCCCGACAGGATCCTACGAGCAGTACTTC.

V usage is TRBV19 and J usage is TRBJ1-1, with 9 bases aligning to TRBD1. Germline assignment: CDR1 LNHDA and CDR2 SQIVND (reference sequence). The V segment lost 5 bases and the J segment 4 bases; nucleotides outside the gene matches: 11. This CDR3 has 16 residues. The CDR3 loop is CASSPQGQGGRTEAFF. For the CDR3, the DNA is TGTGCCAGTAGTCCCCAGGGACAGGGCGGGCGCACTGAAGCTTTCTTT.

The V and J genes are TRBV29-1 and TRBJ2-1, with TRBD1 matching 8 bases. The CDR3 has 13 amino acids. Germline V gives CDR1 SQVTM, CDR2 ANQGSEA. The J segment lost 6 bases and the V segment lost 7 bases, leaving 8 bases of the junction unmatched. This CDR3 is CSDRDRNLNEQFF. CDR3 nucleotides: TGCAGCGACCGGGACAGGAACCTCAATGAGCAGTTCTTC.

V gene TRBV27 combines with J gene TRBJ2-1; 11 nucleotides align to TRBD2. J was trimmed by 6 bases and V by 5 bases; bases with no gene match: 12. Germline loops: CDR1 MNHEY, CDR2 SMNVEV (reference sequence). This CDR3 is 17 amino acids long. CDR3 protein: CASSNNVIAGGGNEQFF. The CDR3, as DNA: TGTGCCAGCAGTAATAACGTAATAGCGGGGGGGGGCAATGAGCAGTTCTTC.